This entry lists 10 T cell receptor beta chains sequenced from one sample in a study of T cell repertoires in ileal Crohn's disease (dated by TCRdb to the late 2010s). The library was produced with the immunoSEQ multiplex PCR assay. TCRdb provides this immuneACCESS table in a form limited to in-frame rearrangements. Some clones are lacking; in checked studies, under half of them reflect an unresolved V gene, and why the rest are absent is not known. This sample lists a few thousand clones; around 74% were detected once. The ten largest clones represent approximately 13% of the sample. The specimen sequenced was ileal tissue. The receptor set was obtained from an adult with Crohn's disease.

This clone has only a few counts. The chain combines TRBV7-2 with TRBJ2-5, with 8 positions matching TRBD1. Germline trimming cut 3 bases from V and 3 bases from J; bases unmatched to any gene: 3. Germline CDR1 reads SGHTA; CDR2 reads FQGNSA. This CDR3 has 14 residues. The CDR3 reads CASSFNRGKETQYF. The CDR3 nucleotides read TGTGCCAGCAGCTTTAACAGGGGGAAAGAGACCCAGTACTTC.

Worth noting for this clone: One end of the junction is discordant with germline, which a read error may explain. This rearrangement joins TRBV5-1 to TRBJ1-1, with TRBD1 matching 7 bases. The CDR3 sequence is 14 residues long. CDR1 is SGHRS, CDR2 YFSETQ, per germline. The CDR3, as DNA: TGTGCCAGCAGCGGGGGACAGATTGTAGCTGAAGCTTTCTTT. Protein: CASSGGQIVAEAFF. Using reference TRBV5-1 and TRBJ1-1 for the parts outside the CDR3, the full variable domain is KAGVTQTPRYLIKTRGQQVTLSCSPISGHRSVSWYQQTPGQGLQFLFEYFSETQRNKGNFPGRFSGRQFSNSRSEMNVSTLELGDSALYLCASSGGQIVAEAFFGQGTRLTVV.

The chain has TRBV9 and TRBJ1-4, with D tentatively TRBD1 (5 bases). The germline V gene encodes CDR1 SGDLS and CDR2 YYNGEE. There are 13 residues in the CDR3. Trimming pared 3 bases from V and 8 bases from J, leaving 11 bases between. This CDR3 is CASSAGGGEKLFF. The CDR3 nucleotides are TGTGCCAGCAGCGCGGGGGGGGGAGAAAAACTGTTTTTT.

This clone was detected only a few times. The chain has TRBV19 and TRBJ1-1; D is perhaps TRBD1 (6 bases). Germline-derived CDR1 and CDR2 are LNHDA and SQIVND (reference sequence). V lost 3 bases, J lost 5 bases, and 13 bases lay in between. The CDR3 is 14 amino acids. The CDR3 region has the DNA TGTGCCAGTAGTATTCTAAACACAGGGACTGAAGCTTTCTTT. Translating it yields CASSILNTGTEAFF.

The rearrangement links TRBV7-7 to TRBJ2-7; 13 nucleotides match TRBD2. The CDR3 spans 17 residues. The V gene's germline CDR1 is SSHAT and CDR2 FNYEAQ (reference sequence). CDR3 residues: CASSSRLAGGPFYEQYV. CDR3 bases: TGTGCTAGCAGCTCCCGACTAGCGGGAGGCCCTTTTTACGAGCAGTACGTC.

The V call is TRBV6-1, the J call TRBJ2-1; a weak D match, TRBD2 (5 bases). The germline gives CDR1 MNHNS, CDR2 SASEGT. V lost 8 bases and J 4 bases, leaving 15 bases between the germline ends. This CDR3 region has 14 residues. This CDR3 reads CASSEGPDYNEQFF. The CDR3 nucleotides read TGTGCCAGCTCTGAGGGTCCGGATTACAATGAGCAGTTCTTC.

In this sample, this clone turned up once. The J gene is TRBJ1-1, the V gene TRBV4-3; D may be TRBD1 (5 bases). The CDR3 extends over 15 amino acids. CDR1 and CDR2 (germline): LGHNA, YSLEER. V was pared by 0 bases and J by 1 base, with 9 bases between. The CDR3 DNA is TGCGCCAGCAGCCAAGAAGGGGCCCCGAACACTGAAGCTTTCTTT. This sequence encodes CASSQEGAPNTEAFF.

The chain employs TRBV2 and TRBJ2-1; D possibly corresponds to TRBD1 (6 bases). The ends were cut back, 0 bases at V and 10 bases at J, with 13 bases in the middle. CDR3 length equals 14 residues. Germline V CDR1 and CDR2: SNHLY, FYNNEI. The CDR3, as DNA: TGTGCCAGCAGTGAAGCGGAGTCCAGGGGCGAGCAGTTCTTC. Encoded protein: CASSEAESRGEQFF. The full variable domain, in which reference TRBV2 and TRBJ2-1 provide the parts outside the CDR3, is EPEVTQTPSHQVTQMGQEVILRCVPISNHLYFYWYRQILGQKVEFLVSFYNNEISEKSEIFDDQFSVERPDGSNFTLKIRSTKLEDSAMYFCASSEAESRGEQFFGPGTRLTVL.

The rearrangement joins TRBV9 to TRBJ1-1; no clear D. V was clipped by 0 bases and J by 5 bases, with 8 bases between them. The CDR3 runs 13 residues. Per the germline V gene, CDR1 is SGDLS and CDR2 is YYNGEE. CDR3 DNA: TGTGCCAGCAGCGTAGAGGGAGGTACTGAAGCTTTCTTT. Encoded protein: CASSVEGGTEAFF.

This chain connects TRBV19 to TRBJ2-1; 8 bases are a match to TRBD1. V shed 9 bases, J shed 3 bases, and the junction held 10 bases outside the gene matches. Germline V gene lookup returns CDR1 LNHDA and CDR2 SQIVND (reference sequence). This CDR3 has 15 residues. CDR3: CASAKGQAYYNEQFF. DNA of the CDR3: TGTGCCAGCGCGAAGGGACAGGCGTACTACAATGAGCAGTTCTTC. The variable domain in full, completed from reference TRBV19 and TRBJ2-1, reads DGGITQSPKYLFRKEGQNVTLSCEQNLNHDAMYWYRQDPGQGLRLIYYSQIVNDFQKGDIAEGYSVSREKKESFPLTVTSAQKNPTAFYLCASAKGQAYYNEQFFGPGTRLTVL.